The clone carrying this TCR beta chain was seen only once. Its specificity is not known. The sample is drawn from a study of T cell responses to AZD1222 COVID-19 vaccine. Overall study results and limits: Spike-specific TCR breadth and depth rose after two AZD1222 doses.

This CDR3 has 17 residues. Profiled with immunoSEQ multiplex PCR; TCRdb holds only in-frame clones, not every one. The data contain around 120,000 clones, around 80% of them singletons. The chain carries TRBV21-1 and TRBJ2-1; the table's D call of TRBD1 was not tested on the DNA. TRBV21-1 is an annotated pseudogene. This TCR came from an adult who received the AZD1222 COVID-19 vaccine. Sample: peripheral blood, taken 28 days after the second AZD1222 dose. The CDR3 DNA follows: TGTGCCAGCAGCGGGGGCCCGGGACAGAGCTCCTACAATGAGCAGTTCTTC. Residues: CASSGGPGQSSYNEQFF.